The TCR beta chain described here comes from a study of Ad26.COV2.S vaccination and SARS-CoV-2 variants. As for treatment: around 19 received Ad26.COV2.S at low or high dose, single or two shots; five or six received placebo; per-sample allocation not given. Following the first vaccine or placebo injection, samples were taken on day 63. This CDR3 spans 13 amino acids. In germline, CDR1 is LNHDA, CDR2 SQIVND (reference sequence). Unmatched junction bases numbered 2, after V lost 7 bases and J lost 3 bases. The data were produced by immunoSEQ multiplex PCR, yet TCRdb's version contains in-frame clones alone and is incomplete. The sample shows around 250,000 clones, around 87% of them seen only once.

The receptor was isolated from a person between 18 and 65 years old who received the Ad26.COV2.S COVID-19 vaccine or a placebo. The rearrangement joins TRBV19 to TRBJ1-5; 8 bases agree with TRBD1. The sequencing here drew on peripheral blood, taken in a trial of Ad26.COV2.S vaccine versus placebo. CDR3 sequence reads: CASTGQDNQPQHF. The CDR3 DNA follows: TGTGCCAGTACGGGACAGGACAATCAGCCCCAGCATTTT. Combining the CDR3 with reference TRBV19 and TRBJ1-5 gives the whole variable domain DGGITQSPKYLFRKEGQNVTLSCEQNLNHDAMYWYRQDPGQGLRLIYYSQIVNDFQKGDIAEGYSVSREKKESFPLTVTSAQKNPTAFYLCASTGQDNQPQHFGDGTRLSIL.